Following are 23 T cell receptor beta chains from one sample sequenced in a study of shared clonotypes between healthy human individuals. The method was immunoSEQ multiplex PCR; TCRdb's version includes in-frame clones alone and lacks a portion of them. The sample has about 2 million clones, 90% to 95% seen once. Sequenced sample: naive CD4+ T cells sorted from blood. Indicated subset: CD45RA+ positively selected. The receptors were gathered from a man aged 18 to 29 in good health.

This chain joins TRBV27 and TRBJ1-2; the match to TRBD1 covers 7 bases. Germline assignment: CDR1 MNHEY and CDR2 SMNVEV (reference sequence). Losses at the gene ends were 0 bases for V and 4 bases for J; bases not matched to a gene: 11. This CDR3 spans 17 amino acids. CDR3 nucleotide sequence: TGTGCCAGCAGTTTATCGCAGGGGGGGTCCCTTTTCTATGGCTACACCTTC. Its translation is CASSLSQGGSLFYGYTF.

V is TRBV6-6 and J is TRBJ1-1; 7 bases line up with TRBD1. V lost 4 bases, J lost 4 bases, and 6 bases stayed unmatched. Germline loops: CDR1 MNHNY, CDR2 SVGAGI (reference sequence). This CDR3 is built from 14 residues. CDR3 in DNA: TGTGCCAGCAGTTTCGACAGGGTGGCCACTGAAGCTTTCTTT. Its protein product is CASSFDRVATEAFF.

This clone was recorded once. Other DNA sequences in this specimen translate into the identical CDR3. The chain links TRBV6-5 to TRBJ2-5, with D hard to call. From germline, CDR1 is MNHEY and CDR2 SVGAGI. The CDR3 extends over 14 amino acids. Trimming stripped 0 bases from V and 5 bases from J, with 10 bases between. CDR3 protein: CASSYSGSQETQYF. In nucleotides, the CDR3 is TGTGCCAGCAGTTACTCTGGTAGTCAGGAGACCCAGTACTTC.

The gene calls are TRBV7-2 and TRBJ1-2; D unresolved. CDR1 is SGHTA and CDR2 is FQGNSA in the germline V gene. Trimming removed 1 base from V and 8 bases from J, with 11 bases in between. The CDR3 covers 13 residues. CDR3 bases: TGTGCCAGCAGCTTAGGCGGCCGCGGAGGCTACACCTTC. Encoded protein: CASSLGGRGGYTF. Complete variable domain (other parts from reference TRBV7-2 and TRBJ1-2): GAGVSQSPSNKVTEKGKDVELRCDPISGHTALYWYRQSLGQGLEFLIYFQGNSAPDKSGLPSDRFSAERTGGSVSTLTIQRTQQEDSAVYLCASSLGGRGGYTFGSGTRLTVV.

Turning to this clone: Other DNA sequences of this sample code for an identical CDR3. The chain recombines TRBV7-2 with TRBJ2-1; the match to TRBD2 covers 7 bases. The CDR3 is made up of 16 amino acids. With 5 bases clipped from V and 0 bases from J, the junction kept 7 bases outside the gene matches. Germline V gene sequence: CDR1 SGHTA, CDR2 FQGNSA. The CDR3 nucleotides read TGTGCCAGCAGCACCGCTAGCGGTAGCTCCTACAATGAGCAGTTCTTC. Its protein product is CASSTASGSSYNEQFF.

The chain joins TRBV30 to TRBJ2-7; 8 bases map to TRBD1. The V gene's germline CDR1 is GTSNPN and CDR2 SVGIG (reference sequence). This CDR3 is 11 amino acids long. J gave up 6 bases and V 4 bases, and 2 bases lay outside the gene matches. CDR3: CAWTGGREQYF. The CDR3 DNA is TGTGCCTGGACAGGGGGCCGCGAGCAGTACTTC.

The rearrangement links TRBV28 to TRBJ2-7; D is unclear. The CDR3 contains 13 residues. V was cut by 4 bases and J by 3 bases, with 10 bases left in between. Germline V gene data show CDR1 as MDHEN and CDR2 as SYDVKM. The CDR3 is CASSSANYYEQYF. The CDR3 DNA reads as TGTGCCAGCAGTTCCGCCAATTACTACGAGCAGTACTTC.

The chain couples TRBV6-1 to TRBJ1-4; weak D call: TRBD1 (5 bases). Germline V CDR1 and CDR2: MNHNS, SASEGT. The CDR3 extends over 13 amino acids. V dropped 6 bases and J dropped 4 bases, with 9 bases sitting between them. This CDR3 is CASRPQDNEKLFF. The CDR3 DNA reads as TGTGCCAGCAGACCACAGGATAATGAAAAACTGTTTTTT.

This clone was seen a single time. This sequence joins TRBV25-1 and TRBJ1-4; 10 nucleotides align to TRBD1. The CDR3 length is 15 residues. V was pared by 5 bases and J by 10 bases, with 10 bases of the junction left unmatched. CDR1 is MGHDK, CDR2 SYGVNS, per germline. The CDR3: CASSPRDRGWGKLFF. CDR3 nucleotides: TGTGCCAGCAGTCCCCGGGACAGGGGATGGGGAAAACTGTTTTTT.

This chain links TRBV10-3 with TRBJ2-7, with D perhaps matching TRBD1 (7 bases). CDR1 is ENHRY and CDR2 is SYGVKD in the germline V gene. V was clipped by 2 bases and J by 0 bases, with 11 bases between them. The CDR3 length is 15 residues. CDR3 protein: CAISEPGGSSYEQYF. The CDR3 DNA reads TGTGCCATCAGTGAGCCAGGGGGGAGCTCCTACGAGCAGTACTTC.

V gene TRBV10-3 combines with J gene TRBJ2-7; the D gene is possibly TRBD2 (5 bases). The CDR3 has 15 amino acids. The V end was cut by 6 bases, the J end by 0 bases, with 15 bases between. Germline lookup yields CDR1 ENHRY and CDR2 SYGVKD. The CDR3 protein is CAISSTGVTSYEQYF. CDR3 nucleotide sequence: TGTGCCATCAGCTCCACCGGGGTTACCTCCTACGAGCAGTACTTC.

The chain carries TRBV6-1 and TRBJ1-5, with a possible D match to TRBD1 (6 bases). V gave up 8 bases and J gave up 3 bases, with 17 bases separating them. CDR3 size: 15 residues. Germline assignment: CDR1 MNHNS and CDR2 SASEGT. Here the CDR3 DNA reads TGTGCCAGCCTTAGGGGGGGGCGAGTCAATCAGCCCCAGCATTTT. Protein sequence: CASLRGGRVNQPQHF.

The chain couples TRBV2 to TRBJ2-2; a possible D gene is TRBD2 (5 bases). Germline loops: CDR1 SNHLY, CDR2 FYNNEI. The V end lost 3 bases, the J end lost 6 bases, and 11 bases lay between the germline ends. This CDR3 has 14 amino acids. In nucleotides, the CDR3 is TGTGCCAGCAGTGACCGCGGGTTCGCCGGGGAGCTGTTTTTT. It encodes CASSDRGFAGELFF.

This clone was seen more than once but under ten times. The rearrangement joins TRBV6-1 to TRBJ1-6; D not certain. In germline, CDR1 is MNHNS, CDR2 SASEGT. Trimming stripped 7 bases from V and 8 bases from J, with 15 bases between. The CDR3 sequence is 14 residues long. The CDR3 protein is CASTGDGSYSPLHF. The CDR3 nucleotides are TGTGCCAGCACCGGCGACGGTTCCTATTCACCCCTCCACTTT.

Note on this clone: This sample includes further DNA sequences coding for the same CDR3. The chain has TRBV29-1 and TRBJ2-6; weak D call: TRBD1 (6 bases). CDR3 length equals 17 residues. CDR1 is SQVTM, CDR2 ANQGSEA, per germline. V gave up 0 bases and J gave up 3 bases, with 15 bases separating them. CDR3 amino acids: CSVEEHRDLYGANVLTF. CDR3 nucleotides: TGCAGCGTTGAAGAACACAGGGACCTCTATGGGGCCAACGTCCTGACTTTC.

This clone has only one observation. The V gene is TRBV10-2, the J gene TRBJ1-6; tentative D call: TRBD1 (5 bases). The CDR3 contains 16 residues. Germline V CDR1 and CDR2: WSHSY, SAAADI. Trimming left V 6 bases short and J 3 bases short, with 15 bases between. In DNA form, the CDR3 reads TGCGCCAGCAGCGATAAGGGGTTTTTCTATAATTCACCCCTCCACTTT. Translated, it gives CASSDKGFFYNSPLHF.

The V call is TRBV5-1, the J call TRBJ2-3; D is tentatively TRBD1 or TRBD2 (5 bases each). The CDR3 length is 15 residues. The V and J ends lost 7 bases and 2 bases respectively, with 17 bases between them. CDR1 and CDR2 from the germline V gene are SGHRS and YFSETQ. The CDR3 sequence is CASFPVGGVTDTQYF. The CDR3 DNA reads as TGCGCCAGCTTCCCAGTTGGGGGTGTCACAGATACGCAGTATTTT. The full variable domain, rest sourced from reference TRBV5-1 and TRBJ2-3, is KAGVTQTPRYLIKTRGQQVTLSCSPISGHRSVSWYQQTPGQGLQFLFEYFSETQRNKGNFPGRFSGRQFSNSRSEMNVSTLELGDSALYLCASFPVGGVTDTQYFGPGTRLTVL.

The chain joins TRBV6-5 to TRBJ2-1; 8 positions match TRBD2. After removal of 0 bases from V and 12 bases from J, the junction contained 10 bases not matched to a gene. The CDR3 consists of 15 residues. Germline loops: CDR1 MNHEY, CDR2 SVGAGI. This CDR3 is CASSYSSGSSQRQFF. DNA of the CDR3: TGTGCCAGCAGTTACTCGAGCGGGAGTTCGCAAAGGCAGTTCTTC.

V and J are TRBV18 and TRBJ2-3; D not resolved. V lost 0 bases and J 3 bases, leaving 4 bases between the germline ends. In germline, CDR1 is KGHSH, CDR2 LQKENI. CDR3 length: 13 amino acids. The CDR3 DNA reads TGTGCCAGCTCACCACCGCAGACAGATACGCAGTATTTT. This sequence encodes CASSPPQTDTQYF.

The genes are TRBV18 and TRBJ2-4, with 7 positions matching TRBD2. With V trimmed by 1 base and J by 0 bases, 6 bases remained unmatched. This CDR3 has 17 amino acids. In germline, CDR1 is KGHSH, CDR2 LQKENI. CDR3 sequence: CASSPLASGLAKNIQYF. The CDR3 nucleotides read TGTGCCAGCTCACCACTGGCTAGCGGCCTAGCCAAAAACATTCAGTACTTC. The whole variable domain, filled in from reference TRBV18 and TRBJ2-4, reads NAGVMQNPRHLVRRRGQEARLRCSPMKGHSHVYWYRQLPEEGLKFMVYLQKENIIDESGMPKERFSAEFPKEGPSILRIQQVVRGDSAAYFCASSPLASGLAKNIQYFGAGTRLSVL.

The rearrangement joins TRBV6-1 to TRBJ1-6; D remains ambiguous. This CDR3 is 13 amino acids long. The germline V gene encodes CDR1 MNHNS and CDR2 SASEGT. V lost 7 bases, J lost 3 bases, and 7 bases lay in between. The CDR3 is CASNTVYNSPLHF. The CDR3, as DNA: TGTGCCAGCAACACAGTCTATAATTCACCCCTCCACTTT.

This clone showed up just a few times. The chain employs TRBV6-5 and TRBJ1-6; TRBD1 matches 7 bases. The V gene end was trimmed by 7 bases and the J gene end by 7 bases; junction bases not matched to a gene: 10. There are 15 residues in the CDR3. The V gene's germline CDR1 is MNHEY and CDR2 SVGAGI. The CDR3 region is CASTPLTGNNSPLHF. As DNA, the CDR3 is TGTGCCAGCACGCCATTGACAGGGAACAATTCACCCCTCCACTTT.

The rearrangement uses TRBV10-3 and TRBJ2-3; weak D call: TRBD1 (5 bases). In germline, CDR1 is ENHRY, CDR2 SYGVKD. This CDR3 contains 15 residues. V lost 3 bases, J lost 1 base, and 11 bases lay in between. This CDR3 reads CAISDGRARTDTQYF. For the CDR3, the DNA is TGTGCCATCAGTGATGGCAGGGCCCGCACAGATACGCAGTATTTT.